At least ten counts were recorded for the clone carrying this TCR beta chain. Trimming cost V 3 bases and J 4 bases, with 13 bases left between them. The CDR3 runs to 15 residues. Germline V gives CDR1 WNHNN, CDR2 SYGVQD (reference sequence). Time point defined: newly diagnosed GD, antithyroid drugs for less than 3 months. The authors made the TCR library using RNA they extracted from PBMCs. EDTA tubes held roughly 10 milliliters of peripheral blood from each patient. The data are from a study of regulatory T cells in long-lasting Graves disease. HTBI primers from iRepertoire and Arm-PCR of CDR3 regions yielded the TCR beta libraries. TCRdb independently ran MiXCR on the multiplex PCR reads; one entry per CDR3 protein. Among 520,000 or so distinct CDR3 sequences, 9.5% to 15% were seen once, and the ten largest hold roughly 8.9%. These same records also appear under a second study, on T cells in Graves' hyperthyroidism and ophthalmopathy. That paper adds: With a duration under 2 months, the hyperthyroidism was newly diagnosed in patients aged 18 to 65.

This chain uses TRBV10-1 with TRBJ2-1; TRBD2 might be the D (6 bases). Material: peripheral blood mononuclear cells (PBMCs), obtained at new diagnosis, from a patient treated with antithyroid drugs. The clonotype originates from a woman in her 30s with Graves disease. The CDR3 DNA sequence: TGCGCCAGCAGTGACGGGGTCGGAGGGTACAATGAGCAGTTCTTC. Amino acids: CASSDGVGGYNEQFF.